This T cell receptor (beta chain) appears in the sequencing data of a study of tumor and adjacent non-tumor tissue in lung cancer. The study's findings and limits: In normal lung, the top 100 clones were significantly more dominant than in tumor. Shorter survival was associated with higher TCR diversity in tumors. Tumor tissue had significantly higher TCR diversity than normal lung.

The template was RNA from unsorted bulk tissue. Distant lung tissue was collected more than 3 cm away from the tumor edge. Newly diagnosed lung cancer patients had thoracic surgery in China, August–late 2014, without prior chemotherapy. Three rounds of nested PCR, following a modified ARM-PCR protocol, produced the TCRbeta library. TCRdb reanalysed the multiplex PCR reads using MiXCR and keeps one entry per CDR3 protein. The sample lists some 80,000 distinct CDR3 sequences; 65% to 85% were seen once. Worth noting for this clonotype: Its antigen remains unknown.

Unmatched junction bases numbered 12, after V lost 0 bases and J lost 10 bases. The CDR3 contains 15 residues. The V gene's germline CDR1 is MNHEY and CDR2 SVGAGI. This TCR was sampled from a man between 60 and 75 years old with non-small cell lung cancer. Sample: distant non-tumor lung tissue. The chain employs TRBV6-5 and TRBJ2-7, with 7 bases fitting TRBD1. Here the CDR3 DNA reads TGTGCCAGCAGTTACTCAGGGGACAGTTCCTATGATCAGTACTTC. Translated, it gives CASSYSGDSSYDQYF.